These T cell receptor beta chains were read from a single sample in a study of blood T cell repertoires in COVID-19. Sequencing used immunoSEQ multiplex PCR; TCRdb keeps in-frame clones, though not all of them. Of 100,000 to 120,000 clones in the sample, approximately 70% were seen once. Sequencing was performed on peripheral blood. Receptor source: a woman aged 40 to 49 with acute or convalescent COVID-19. Both conserved end residues are part of each CDR3. The D gene is left open where the match is weak. Expanded clones are given a class, and other clones once, few, many or no size at all.

d_gene | abundance | j_gene | v_gene | CDR3nt | CDR3aa
- | - | TRBJ2-2 | TRBV5-1 | TGCGCCAGCAGCCCCGGGGTAGGGGGTGCCGGGGAGCTGTTTTTT | CASSPGVGGAGELFF
TRBD1 | - | TRBJ1-2 | TRBV5-4 | TGTGCCAGCAGCCTTAGTCCCGGGACAGAACTCTATGGCTACACCTTC | CASSLSPGTELYGYTF
- | - | TRBJ2-7 | TRBV24-1 | TGTGCCACCAGTGACTCTTGGAGGGACGAGCAGTACTTC | CATSDSWRDEQYF
TRBD2 | - | TRBJ2-1 | TRBV27 | TGTGCCAGCAGTTCCTTCGGGGGGGACTACTACAATGAGCAGTTCTTC | CASSSFGGDYYNEQFF
TRBD1 | - | TRBJ1-2 | TRBV30 | TGTGCCTGGAGTCGGTTACAGGGGGCGGCCTATGGCTACACCTTC | CAWSRLQGAAYGYTF
- | - | TRBJ1-1 | TRBV10-3 | TGTGCCATCAGTCGAACAGGGAGCACTGAAGCTTTCTTT | CAISRTGSTEAFF
TRBD1 | many | TRBJ1-6 | TRBV15 | TGTGCCACCAGTCGGGACAGGGAAGCACCCCTCCACTTT | CATSRDREAPLHF
- | - | TRBJ1-4 | TRBV9 | TGTGCCAGCAGCGTATCGTCTACTAAGGAAAAACTGTTTTTT | CASSVSSTKEKLFF
- | - | TRBJ1-1 | TRBV30 | TGTGCCTCCGCAGGGGAGACCACTGAAGCTTTCTTT | CASAGETTEAFF
TRBD2 | - | TRBJ2-2 | TRBV10-3 | TGTGCCATCAGCTCCGGGACTAGCGGGGGGGCGGGCACCGGGGAGCTGTTTTTT | CAISSGTSGGAGTGELFF
TRBD1 | - | TRBJ1-3 | TRBV6-5 | TGTGCCAGCAGAGGACCAGGGGGCTCAGGAAACACCATATATTTT | CASRGPGGSGNTIYF
- | - | TRBJ2-7 | TRBV3-1/TRBV3-2 | TGTGCCAGCAGCGATTGGGCGGGGCGGGCCGAGCAGTACTTC | CASSDWAGRAEQYF
TRBD1 | - | TRBJ2-7 | TRBV6-5 | TGTGCCAGCAGTCGGGACAGGGCATACGAGCAGTACTTC | CASSRDRAYEQYF
- | - | TRBJ1-4 | TRBV3-1/TRBV3-2 | TGTGCCAGCAGCCAATCTACTCGAGTCAGGGTAGGGGAAAAACTGTTTTTT | CASSQSTRVRVGEKLFF
TRBD2 | - | TRBJ2-2 | TRBV5-5 | TGTGCCAGCAGCTTGGTGCCTAGCGGGGGGGCCGGGGAGCTGTTTTTT | CASSLVPSGGAGELFF
TRBD1 | - | TRBJ1-6 | TRBV5-1 | TGCGCCAGCAGCTTAGACTGGACAGGGGGCTCGAATTCACCCCTCCACTTT | CASSLDWTGGSNSPLHF
TRBD1 | - | TRBJ1-3 | TRBV9 | TGTGCCAGCAGCCCAAGGACAGGGGCTGGAAACACCATATATTTT | CASSPRTGAGNTIYF
- | - | TRBJ1-5 | TRBV11-2 | TGTGCCAGCAGCTCCGCCGGGACACTCAATCAGCCCCAGCATTTT | CASSSAGTLNQPQHF
- | - | TRBJ1-1 | TRBV5-6 | TGTGCCAGCAGCTTGGACAGCCAAGCTTTCTTT | CASSLDSQAFF
TRBD1 | - | TRBJ1-1 | TRBV27 | TGTGCCAGCAGTCTCATTGGACAGGGGACGAACACTGAAGCTTTCTTT | CASSLIGQGTNTEAFF
- | - | TRBJ2-3 | TRBV6-5 | TGTGCCAGCCGGCCAGCAGCACCGGGAGATACGCAGTATTTT | CASRPAAPGDTQYF
- | - | TRBJ1-1 | TRBV6-5 | TGTGCCAGCAGTCAGACAGGGAACACTGAAGCTTTCTTT | CASSQTGNTEAFF
- | - | TRBJ1-5 | TRBV19 | TGTGCCAGTAGTCGGGGGAGGGATAATCAGCCCCAGCATTTT | CASSRGRDNQPQHF
TRBD1 | - | TRBJ1-4 | TRBV3-1/TRBV3-2 | TGTGCCAGCAGCCAAGTGGGACAGGGAGGCGAAAAACTGTTTTTT | CASSQVGQGGEKLFF
TRBD1 | - | TRBJ2-7 | TRBV29-1 | TGCAGCGTTAGACAGGGGTCCTACGAGCAGTACTTC | CSVRQGSYEQYF
- | few | TRBJ1-6 | TRBV5-1 | TGCGCCAGCAGCTGGGCGACAGACCTTAATTCACCCCTCCACTTT | CASSWATDLNSPLHF
- | many | TRBJ1-6 | TRBV5-1 | TGCGCCAGCAGCTATCAGGGCTCCTATAATTCACCCCTCCACTTT | CASSYQGSYNSPLHF
- | few | TRBJ1-1 | TRBV11-2 | TGTGCCAGCAGCTTAGTAGCAGGGGCTGGCACTGAAGCTTTCTTT | CASSLVAGAGTEAFF
- | - | TRBJ1-5 | TRBV19 | TGTGCCAGTAGTGTGTACTTGAGCAATCAGCCCCAGCATTTT | CASSVYLSNQPQHF
- | once | TRBJ1-5 | TRBV12-3/TRBV12-4 | TGTGCCAGCAGCTGGGGCGGGAAAGCGCATTTT | CASSWGGKAHF
TRBD1 | few | TRBJ2-7 | TRBV6-1 | TGTGCCAGCAGTGAAGCCCCGGGACAGGGGGTCAACGAGCAGTACTTC | CASSEAPGQGVNEQYF
TRBD1 | - | TRBJ1-6 | TRBV7-3 | TGTGCCAGCAGCTCCAGGACAGGGAGAGGTTCACCCCTCCACTTT | CASSSRTGRGSPLHF
TRBD1 | - | TRBJ1-3 | TRBV4-1 | TGCGCCAGCAGCGAAAGTTCTCCCAGGGGGGCTGGAAACACCATATATTTT | CASSESSPRGAGNTIYF
TRBD2 | - | TRBJ2-1 | TRBV5-4 | TGTGCCAGCAGCTCAGCGGGGGGGCCCCACAATGAGCAGTTCTTC | CASSSAGGPHNEQFF
TRBD1 | - | TRBJ2-4 | TRBV24-1 | TGTGCCACCAGTGATCTTCCTCAGGGGGAGAGGGCCAAAAACATTCAGTACTTC | CATSDLPQGERAKNIQYF
- | - | TRBJ1-2 | TRBV25-1 | TGTGCCAGCAGTGAATTGGGCAGTAACTATGGCTACACCTTC | CASSELGSNYGYTF
- | - | TRBJ2-2 | TRBV7-8 | TGTGCCAGCAGCTTAGCGGCAGTACGATCGGGCACCGGGGAGCTGTTTTTT | CASSLAAVRSGTGELFF
- | - | TRBJ1-3 | TRBV30 | TGTGCCTGGAAATACGGGATGGATGGAAACACCATATATTTT | CAWKYGMDGNTIYF
- | many | TRBJ2-7 | TRBV4-3 | TGCGCCAGCAGCCAAGATAATACCGGCGAGCAGTACTTC | CASSQDNTGEQYF
TRBD1 | - | TRBJ1-2 | TRBV7-9 | TGTGCCAGCAGCCCGGGACAGATAAATGGCTACACCTTC | CASSPGQINGYTF
- | - | TRBJ2-2 | TRBV5-6 | TGTGCCAGCAGCCTAAGACAATCCGGGGAGCTGTTTTTT | CASSLRQSGELFF
TRBD1 | many | TRBJ1-3 | TRBV11-2 | TGTGCCAGCAGCTTAGACCTAGACAGGGATTGGAACACCATATATTTT | CASSLDLDRDWNTIYF
TRBD1 | - | TRBJ1-3 | TRBV10-3 | TGTGCCATCAGTGAGGACAGGGGCTCTGGAAACACCATATATTTT | CAISEDRGSGNTIYF
- | few | TRBJ1-6 | TRBV6-5 | TGTGCCAGCAGTTCTCCCGGAGGTATGAATTCACCCCTCCACTTT | CASSSPGGMNSPLHF
- | - | TRBJ2-1 | TRBV7-3 | TGTGCCAGCAGCTTAGCGGTGAGCTCCTACAATGAGCAGTTCTTC | CASSLAVSSYNEQFF
- | - | TRBJ1-1 | TRBV7-2 | TGTGCCAGCATCAATAATAGGGGGATGGGCACTGAAGCTTTCTTT | CASINNRGMGTEAFF
TRBD1 | - | TRBJ2-2 | TRBV27 | TGTGCCAGCAGGCTGACAGGGCCGAACACCGGGGAGCTGTTTTTT | CASRLTGPNTGELFF
- | - | TRBJ1-1 | TRBV6-2/TRBV6-3 | TGTGCCAGCAGTTACTCCGGCAGGGCACCTTTCTTGAACACTGAAGCTTTCTTT | CASSYSGRAPFLNTEAFF
TRBD2 | few | TRBJ2-2 | TRBV28 | TGTGCCAGCAGTAGACTAGCGGGGGGGACCGGGGAGCTGTTTTTT | CASSRLAGGTGELFF
- | - | TRBJ1-6 | TRBV4-3 | TGCGCCAGCAGCCAAGAACCCCCGCAGCTTAGCAATTCACCCCTCCACTTT | CASSQEPPQLSNSPLHF
- | many | TRBJ2-7 | TRBV9 | TGTGCCAGCAGCGTAGGTAACGGCTACGAGCAGTACTTC | CASSVGNGYEQYF
- | - | TRBJ2-7 | TRBV15 | TGTGCCACCAGCAGAACCACGGCGGGCTACGAGCAGTACTTC | CATSRTTAGYEQYF
TRBD1 | - | TRBJ1-2 | TRBV2 | TGTGCCAGCGGGGGCGGCAGGGGGCATGGAGGCTACACCTTC | CASGGGRGHGGYTF
- | - | TRBJ1-2 | TRBV10-2 | TGCGCCAGCAGTGACCCCTCCGGCGGGATCGCCTATGGCTACACCTTC | CASSDPSGGIAYGYTF